Sequencing of this T cell receptor beta chain was carried out in a study of OX40 agonist ivuxolimab in advanced cancers. About the study: Every 2 weeks, patients got intravenous ivuxolimab at one of six dose levels (0.01-10 mg/kg). Dose-escalation patients suffered from hepatocellular carcinoma, melanoma, renal cell or head and neck cancer.

The protocol was immunoSEQ multiplex PCR, while the TCRdb copy is restricted to in-frame clones and leaves out a portion. The sample lists more than 60,000 clones; roughly four fifths were seen once. Regarding this clone: Its specificity is not known.

Germline lookup yields CDR1 MRHNA and CDR2 SNTAGT. Between the trimmed V and J ends, which lost 4 bases and 9 bases, there was a span of 22 bases. The CDR3 has 16 residues. Findings and caveats of the study: No determination was made of the antigen specificity of the expanded peripheral T cells. Nonresponders, in some cases, also had low normalized T-cell clonal expansion.

The rearrangement joins TRBV6-4 to TRBJ2-1; D might be TRBD2 (7 bases). The source of this sequence is an adult with an advanced solid tumor such as melanoma, head and neck, liver or kidney cancer. The sample in question was CD4+ or CD8+ T cells sorted from blood, obtained in a trial of the OX40 agonist ivuxolimab. The CDR3 loop is CASSASGGHRIGEQFF. CDR3 nucleotides: TGTGCCAGCAGTGCCTCGGGGGGACACCGTATAGGTGAGCAGTTCTTC.